Below, 28 T cell receptor beta chains from the same sample are listed, as sequenced in a study of shared clonotypes between healthy human individuals. Libraries were prepared by immunoSEQ multiplex PCR; TCRdb keeps only in-frame clonotypes and omits some of them. The sample lists 75,000 to 100,000 clones; less than 60% were seen once. The sample was PBMCs. Source of these receptors: a woman aged 40 to 50 in good health. Some clones in this sample may be carry-over from other donors' samples.

This clone was detected only once. V and J are TRBV4-2 and TRBJ1-1, with D maybe TRBD1 (6 bases). V lost 6 bases and J 8 bases, leaving 19 bases between the germline ends. The germline gives CDR1 LGHNA, CDR2 YNFKEQ. CDR3 length equals 14 residues. CDR3 loop: CASRGGGQTMEAFF. CDR3 nucleotides: TGTGCCAGCAGGGGGGGTGGACAGACAATGGAAGCTTTCTTT.

The chain employs TRBV27 and TRBJ2-2; 8 bases match TRBD1. The CDR3 runs 14 residues. Trimming at V came to 2 bases and at J to 6 bases, leaving 2 bases not matched to a gene. Germline V gene lookup returns CDR1 MNHEY and CDR2 SMNVEV (reference sequence). CDR3 sequence reads: CASSLLTGAGELFF. CDR3 bases: TGTGCCAGCAGTTTACTGACAGGGGCCGGGGAGCTGTTTTTT.

The rearrangement links TRBV5-1 to TRBJ1-1; 8 bases are a match to TRBD1. Germline assignment: CDR1 SGHRS and CDR2 YFSETQ. With 3 bases clipped from V and 6 bases from J, the junction kept 7 bases outside the gene matches. The CDR3 consists of 14 residues. The CDR3 nucleotides read TGCGCCAGCAGCTCGACAGGGGAGCGCGCTGAAGCTTTCTTT. Its translation is CASSSTGERAEAFF.

The rearrangement uses TRBV6-5 and TRBJ2-7; 7 positions match TRBD1. Germline-derived CDR1 and CDR2 are MNHEY and SVGAGI. J lost 3 bases, V lost 10 bases, and 9 bases had no gene match. This CDR3 has 13 amino acids. The CDR3 sequence: CATAEGTDYEQYF. The CDR3 bases are TGTGCCACAGCGGAAGGGACAGACTACGAGCAGTACTTC.

The chain carries TRBV28 and TRBJ2-7; TRBD1 matches at 8 bases. This CDR3 spans 16 amino acids. V lost 2 bases and J lost 6; bases outside the gene matches: 12. Germline CDR1 MDHEN, CDR2 SYDVKM. The CDR3 spells CASSLLDGTGHCEQYF. The CDR3 nucleotides read TGTGCCAGCAGTTTACTTGACGGGACAGGCCACTGCGAGCAGTACTTC.

V usage is TRBV28 and J usage is TRBJ2-5; D unresolved. With the DNA end fitting TRBJ2-7 better, the J assignment may be wrong. This CDR3 contains 12 residues. The V gene's germline CDR1 is MDHEN and CDR2 SYDVKM. The CDR3 nucleotides read TGTGCCAGCAGCCAAATCTCCTACGAGCAGTACTTC. This gives the protein CASSQISYEQYF.

The chain joins TRBV5-4 to TRBJ1-2, with a tentative D call TRBD1 (6 bases). Germline lookup yields CDR1 SGHNT and CDR2 YYREEE (reference sequence). Between the trimmed V and J ends, which lost 3 bases and 0 bases, there was a span of 27 bases. The CDR3 covers 20 residues. The CDR3 loop is CASSSEYDRTADRANYGYTF. The CDR3, as DNA: TGTGCCAGCAGCTCGGAATACGATAGGACAGCGGACCGAGCTAACTATGGCTACACCTTC.

Details on this clone: A far more abundant clone sits one base away, making this likely a read error. At the DNA level, this CDR3 is encoded by other sequences in the same sample as well. This rearrangement joins TRBV7-8 to TRBJ2-7; D gene ambiguous. Trimming cost V 5 bases and J 7 bases, with 12 bases left between them. The germline CDR1 and CDR2 sequences are SGHVS and FQNEAQ. The CDR3 totals 12 residues. The CDR3 nucleotides read TGTGCCAGCAGCCCCCATGGGGATGAGCAGTACTTC. It is translated as CASSPHGDEQYF.

The rearrangement joins TRBV6-6 to TRBJ1-5; 10 nucleotides match TRBD1. Trimming took 8 bases from V and 5 from J; bases not matched to a gene: 9. The length of the CDR3 is 15 residues. The germline V gene encodes CDR1 MNHNY and CDR2 SVGAGI (reference sequence). CDR3 protein: CASSTTDRGHQPQHF. In nucleotides, the CDR3 is TGTGCCAGCTCAACTACAGACAGGGGGCATCAGCCCCAGCATTTT.

In its sample, this clone was seen many times. CDR3 nucleotide sequence: TGTGCCAGCAGCCAAGAGGGGCCGACAGAGCCCACCTACGAGCAGTACTTC. Protein: CASSQEGPTEPTYEQYF. The V and J genes are TRBV4-2 and TRBJ2-7; possible D gene TRBD1, 5 bases. Between the trimmed V and J ends, which lost 0 bases and 2 bases, there was a span of 17 bases. The CDR3 contains 17 residues. From germline, CDR1 is LGHNA and CDR2 YNFKEQ.

The sample holds many counts of this clone. V is TRBV10-3 and J is TRBJ2-2, with TRBD2 identical over 13 bases. Germline V lookup: CDR1 ENHRY, CDR2 SYGVKD. V lost 6 bases, J lost 5 bases, and 3 bases stayed unmatched. This CDR3 is 15 amino acids long. The DNA of the CDR3 is TGTGCCATCAGCCCGGGACTAGCGGGAACCGGGGAGCTGTTTTTT. Amino acid sequence: CAISPGLAGTGELFF.

This clone showed up just a few times. The chain recombines TRBV27 with TRBJ2-7; 14 bases align to TRBD2. The germline gives CDR1 MNHEY, CDR2 SMNVEV (reference sequence). CDR3 size: 15 residues. Trimming cost V 4 bases and J 2 bases; bases outside gene matches: 1. CDR3 protein: CASSWGLAGAYEQYF. For the CDR3, the DNA is TGTGCCAGCAGTTGGGGACTAGCGGGAGCCTACGAGCAGTACTTC.

The chain carries TRBV18 and TRBJ1-2; unclear D gene. Germline V CDR1 and CDR2: KGHSH, LQKENI. V lost 0 bases and J 4 bases, leaving 12 bases between the germline ends. CDR3 length equals 15 residues. CDR3 DNA sequence: TGTGCCAGCTCACCACCGGGTGGCGGAAGCTATGGCTACACCTTC. Its translation: CASSPPGGGSYGYTF.

The chain uses TRBV5-6 and TRBJ2-3; TRBD1 aligns across 8 bases. The V and J ends lost 4 bases and 10 bases, in that order; junction bases with no gene match: 14. This CDR3 is 15 amino acids long. Germline CDR1 is SGHDT and CDR2 is YYEEEE. CDR3: CASSTLTGDPSAQYF. CDR3 bases: TGTGCCAGCAGCACCCTGACAGGGGACCCGTCCGCGCAGTATTTT.

The rearrangement uses TRBV4-3 and TRBJ1-5; D gene ambiguous. Between the trimmed V and J ends, which lost 0 bases and 4 bases, there was a span of 7 bases. CDR1 is LGHNA and CDR2 is YSLEER in the germline V gene. The CDR3 is 14 residues long. The CDR3 bases are TGCGCCAGCAGCCAAGACGTGGGAAATCAGCCCCAGCATTTT. Its translation is CASSQDVGNQPQHF.

To note about this clone: This may be a read error, as it is one base from a much larger clone. This chain links TRBV7-2 with TRBJ1-4; 8 bases fit TRBD1. Germline assignment: CDR1 SGHTA and CDR2 FQGNSA. This CDR3 comprises 16 residues. The CDR3 is CASRPDRAGMDGKLLF. CDR3 sequence (DNA): TGTGCCAGCAGGCCGGACAGGGCGGGCATGGATGGAAAACTGCTTTTT.

CDR3 sequence reads: CASRTTANEQYF. In DNA, the CDR3 is TGTGCCAGCAGAACAACAGCGAACGAGCAGTACTTC. The chain couples TRBV28 to TRBJ2-7, with D uncertain. Germline V gene sequence: CDR1 MDHEN, CDR2 SYDVKM. This CDR3 spans 12 amino acids. Trimming stripped 6 bases from V and 5 bases from J, with 11 bases between. Full variable domain (missing parts from reference TRBV28 and TRBJ2-7): DVKVTQSSRYLVKRTGEKVFLECVQDMDHENMFWYRQDPGLGLRLIYFSYDVKMKEKGDIPEGYSVSREKKERFSLILESASTNQTSMYLCASRTTANEQYFGPGTRLTVT.

The chain employs TRBV30 and TRBJ2-6; 8 bases fit TRBD1. CDR1 is GTSNPN, CDR2 SVGIG, per germline (reference sequence). With 2 bases clipped from V and 0 bases from J, the junction kept 9 bases outside the gene matches. The CDR3 length is 18 residues. The CDR3 nucleotides are TGTGCCTGGAGTACAGGGGGGCAGGGGTTCTCTGGGGCCAACGTCCTGACTTTC. As protein: CAWSTGGQGFSGANVLTF.

The chain joins TRBV15 to TRBJ1-4; no firm D call. V was clipped by 1 base and J by 7 bases, with 10 bases between them. This CDR3 spans 14 amino acids. CDR1 LNHNV and CDR2 YYDKDF come from the germline V gene (reference sequence). The CDR3: CATSRGGFGEKLFF. As DNA, the CDR3 is TGTGCCACCAGCAGAGGGGGTTTTGGTGAAAAACTGTTTTTT.

This clone has a single count. J is TRBJ2-3 and V is TRBV7-8, with D possibly being TRBD2 (10 bases). The CDR3 extends over 15 amino acids. Trimming shortened V by 5 bases and J by 6 bases, and 18 bases separated the two germline ends. Looked up from germline, CDR1 is SGHVS and CDR2 is FQNEAQ. The CDR3 protein is CASSTTSGTGDTQYF. The CDR3 nucleotides read TGTGCCAGCAGCACTACTAGCGGGACAGGGGATACGCAGTATTTT.

J is TRBJ1-1 and V is TRBV2, with a possible D match to TRBD1 (6 bases). Trimming took off 6 bases at V and 1 base at J, with 15 bases between the two ends. The CDR3 spans 15 residues. Looked up from germline, CDR1 is SNHLY and CDR2 is FYNNEI. The chain's CDR3 is CASSPQGLGNTEAFF. The DNA for the CDR3 is TGTGCCAGCAGCCCACAGGGTCTAGGGAACACTGAAGCTTTCTTT.

The CDR3 DNA reads as TGTGCCAGCAGTCAGGGCCCCTCCTACGAGCAGTACTTC. This translates into CASSQGPSYEQYF. This chain uses TRBV28 with TRBJ2-7, with D possibly TRBD1 on 5 matching bases. The CDR3 extends over 13 amino acids. Germline V gene data show CDR1 as MDHEN and CDR2 as SYDVKM. Trimming pared 5 bases from V and 0 bases from J, leaving 8 bases between.

This chain uses TRBV7-8 with TRBJ2-7; 7 nucleotides agree with TRBD1. V lost 6 bases to trimming and J lost 1 base; unmatched junction nucleotides: 3. CDR1 and CDR2 from the germline V gene are SGHVS and FQNEAQ. The CDR3 loop spans 13 amino acids. The CDR3 sequence is CASSGTESYEQYF. In DNA, the CDR3 is TGTGCCAGCAGTGGGACAGAATCCTACGAGCAGTACTTC.

The table lists this clone with a few counts. The CDR3 coding sequence is TGTGCCAGCAGTTACTCTGGGCCGCCTTATGGCTACACCTTC. Its protein product is CASSYSGPPYGYTF. The chain carries TRBV6-5 and TRBJ1-2; no clear D gene. Trimming pared 0 bases from V and 5 bases from J, leaving 10 bases between. The CDR3 runs to 14 residues. Germline CDR1 reads MNHEY; CDR2 reads SVGAGI.

This chain uses TRBV7-2 with TRBJ1-3; perhaps TRBD1 as D (6 bases). Trimming stripped 4 bases from V and 2 bases from J, with 18 bases between. From germline, CDR1 is SGHTA and CDR2 FQGNSA. The CDR3 runs to 17 residues. CDR3 nucleotide sequence: TGTGCCAGCAGCTCACCGACAGGTAGAGAAGCTGGAAACACCATATATTTT. Translated, it gives CASSSPTGREAGNTIYF.

This clone was seen a single time. The rearrangement uses TRBV7-6 and TRBJ2-3; D is undetermined. V dropped 3 bases and J dropped 7 bases, with 8 bases sitting between them. Germline V gene sequence: CDR1 SGHVS, CDR2 FNYEAQ. The CDR3 has 12 residues. The CDR3 region is CASSFALNTQYF. The CDR3 coding sequence is TGTGCCAGCAGCTTCGCTTTGAATACGCAGTATTTT.

As to this clone: A far larger clone is just one base off, so this is likely a read error. This chain links TRBV30 with TRBJ2-7; D gene unclear. CDR1 and CDR2 from the germline V gene are GTSNPN and SVGIG (reference sequence). The CDR3 is 13 amino acids. For the CDR3, the DNA is TGTGCCTGGAGTGTACATGGGGTCTACGAGCGGTACTTC. This sequence encodes CAWSVHGVYERYF.

This clone has ten or more counts. The V call is TRBV4-3, the J call TRBJ2-3; 9 nucleotides match TRBD2. Germline V CDR1 and CDR2: LGHNA, YSLEER. Trimming removed 0 bases from V and 8 bases from J; junction bases left unmatched: 6. The CDR3 runs 15 residues. CDR3 sequence reads: CASSQDSAGGVTQYF. The CDR3 DNA follows: TGCGCCAGCAGCCAAGATAGCGCGGGGGGGGTTACGCAGTATTTT.